This TCR beta chain was recovered during a study of T cell repertoires in cytomegalovirus infection. Study-wide background: Through public TCR beta signatures, both CMV infection and matching HLA type were indicated.

TCRdb fed the reads into MiXCR, producing one record per CDR3 protein. Seen here are roughly 920,000 distinct CDR3 sequences, around 30% observed once, and the top ten hold roughly 13%. Germline V gives CDR1 DFQATT, CDR2 SNEGSKA (reference sequence). The CDR3 consists of 11 residues. Trimming removed 5 bases from V and 1 base from J, with 5 bases in between. With regard to this clonotype: Its antigen remains unknown.

General study findings and limits: Ex vivo responses were dominated by HLA-C-restricted CMV-specific TCR beta clonotypes.

This receptor was identified in a human donor in good health (CMV status not recorded). Some clones in this sample may be carry-over from other donors' samples. The chain recombines TRBV20-1 with TRBJ1-2; no clear D gene. This specimen consisted of cultured CD8+ T cells from PBMCs, obtained from culture after CMV antigen stimulation. CDR3: CSAVVNYGYTF. The CDR3 DNA follows: TGCAGTGCTGTGGTTAACTATGGCTACACCTTC.